This TCR beta chain is drawn from a study of identical twins. Study findings and constraints: The abundant beta clonotypes from cord blood had fewer insertions, and memory repertoires had none of this.

Every sampled donor was Caucasian and healthy. A universal primer binding site was introduced by template switching. The final cDNA contained unique molecular identifiers. MiXCR, applied by TCRdb to the 5' RACE reads, yields one record per CDR3 protein. The table has about 890,000 distinct CDR3 sequences, approximately 13% seen once. Remarks on this clonotype: Antigen specificity is unknown.

Separately, the same data were catalogued under a study of yellow fever vaccine responses in identical twins. As that study records: The T cell response to vaccination in identical twins was reportedly partly convergent and partly personalized.

The clonotype originates from a woman aged 18-29 years in good health. The sequencing sample was made of PBMCs.

The CDR3 DNA reads TGTGCCAGCAGCTTAGGGGGTAGGAGCGTATCCTACAATGAGCAGTTCTTC. The encoded protein is CASSLGGRSVSYNEQFF. This chain uses TRBV7-6 with TRBJ2-1; D is unclear. Germline CDR1 is SGHVS and CDR2 is FNYEAQ. CDR3 length: 17 residues. Trimming took 1 base from V and 1 from J, leaving 14 bases between them. Filled out from reference TRBV7-6 and TRBJ2-1, the complete variable domain reads GAGVSQSPRYKVTKRGQDVALRCDPISGHVSLYWYRQALGQGPEFLTYFNYEAQQDKSGLPNDRFSAERPEGSISTLTIQRTEQRDSAMYRCASSLGGRSVSYNEQFFGPGTRLTVL.